Listed below are T cell receptor beta chains from one sample, sequenced in a study of cytotoxic CD8 clonotypes in ibrutinib-treated CLL. Produced via immunoSEQ multiplex PCR; TCRdb's table is partial and in-frame only. The sample has a few hundred thousand clones, more than 65% seen once; the top ten hold about 6.7%. Source: PBMCs, taken before ibrutinib treatment. The source is a human donor with chronic lymphocytic leukemia. The CDR3 runs from the conserved cysteine through the conserved F or W. A D gene is named only where the DNA matches it firmly. Size values are once, few and many counts, or a class for expanded clones, and some rows have none.

NA	TRBV6-1	NA	TRBJ2-1	CASSVDGLGEQFF	TGTGCCAGCAGTGTAGATGGGCTCGGGGAGCAGTTCTTC
NA	TRBV9	NA	TRBJ2-1	CASSVDVGAVRANEQFF	TGTGCCAGCAGCGTAGACGTGGGGGCAGTTAGAGCGAATGAGCAGTTCTTC
NA	TRBV4-3	few	TRBJ1-5	CASSQNEGNQPQHF	TGCGCCAGCAGCCAGAATGAGGGCAATCAGCCCCAGCATTTT
NA	TRBV30	NA	TRBJ2-7	CAWSVQRGRSYEQYF	TGTGCCTGGAGTGTACAAAGGGGCAGGTCCTACGAGCAGTACTTC
NA	TRBV10-3	few	TRBJ2-1	CAIRTGDEQFF	TGTGCCATCAGGACCGGAGATGAGCAGTTCTTC
NA	TRBV25-1	few	TRBJ1-2	CASSDRTYGYTF	TGTGCCAGCAGTGACAGGACTTATGGCTACACCTTC
TRBD1	TRBV25-1	NA	TRBJ2-7	CASVGMDRGGEQYF	TGTGCCAGCGTTGGGATGGACAGGGGTGGCGAGCAGTACTTC
TRBD2	TRBV6-6	NA	TRBJ2-1	CASSHGLATINEQFF	TGTGCCAGCAGCCACGGACTAGCGACTATCAATGAGCAGTTCTTC
TRBD1	TRBV30	NA	TRBJ1-1	CAWSPETGGQTEAFF	TGTGCCTGGAGTCCAGAGACAGGGGGACAGACTGAAGCTTTCTTT
TRBD2	TRBV9	NA	TRBJ2-7	CASSSGRSYEQYF	TGTGCCAGCAGTAGCGGGAGATCGTACGAGCAGTACTTC
TRBD1	TRBV7-7	NA	TRBJ2-1	CASSSGLDRGLSEQFF	TGTGCTAGCAGTTCCGGCCTTGACAGGGGATTGAGTGAGCAGTTCTTC
NA	TRBV9	NA	TRBJ2-3	CASSVRQFTDTQYF	TGTGCCAGCAGCGTACGGCAGTTCACAGATACGCAGTATTTT
TRBD2	TRBV7-6	NA	TRBJ2-3	CASSLPAGAGTDTQYF	TGTGCCAGCAGCTTACCAGCGGGAGCGGGCACAGATACGCAGTATTTT
TRBD1	TRBV5-1	NA	TRBJ2-7	CASSGWDSVEDKYF	TGCGCCAGCAGCGGGTGGGACAGCGTTGAAGATAAGTACTTC
TRBD2	TRBV30	NA	TRBJ2-1	CAWSGTSGRYNEQFF	TGTGCCTGGAGTGGGACTAGCGGAAGATACAATGAGCAGTTCTTC
TRBD2	TRBV7-9	few	TRBJ2-1	CASSSEREDSYNEQFF	TGTGCCAGCAGCAGTGAGCGGGAGGATTCCTACAATGAGCAGTTCTTC
NA	TRBV7-8	few	TRBJ2-7	CASSLVVSYEQYF	TGTGCCAGCAGCTTAGTTGTGTCCTACGAGCAGTACTTC
NA	TRBV2	few	TRBJ2-1	CASSAGPTNEQFF	TGTGCCAGCAGTGCTGGGCCCACTAATGAGCAGTTCTTC
TRBD1	TRBV5-6	NA	TRBJ2-7	CASSSTGGRYEQYF	TGTGCCAGCAGCTCCACAGGGGGCCGATACGAGCAGTACTTC
TRBD2	TRBV5-6	NA	TRBJ2-2	CASSLGLAGPTGELFF	TGTGCCAGCAGCTTGGGACTAGCGGGACCCACCGGGGAGCTGTTTTTT
NA	TRBV20-1	NA	TRBJ1-3	CSAKERNTIYF	TGCAGTGCTAAAGAGCGGAACACCATATATTTT
NA	TRBV28	NA	TRBJ1-4	CASRHRTSMRLLFF	TGTGCCAGCAGACATAGGACTTCGATGAGGTTACTGTTTTTT
NA	TRBV9	NA	TRBJ1-2	CASSVASGTGDPYNYGYTF	TGTGCCAGCAGCGTAGCCTCTGGGACCGGAGACCCCTATAACTATGGCTACACCTTC
NA	TRBV10-3	NA	TRBJ2-5	CAISELTGETQYF	TGTGCCATCAGTGAGCTGACCGGAGAGACCCAGTACTTC
TRBD1	TRBV13	once	TRBJ1-2	CASSLWGQRNGYTF	TGTGCCAGCAGCTTATGGGGACAGCGGAATGGCTACACCTTC
TRBD1	TRBV5-5	NA	TRBJ1-4	CASRRDSQAEKLFF	TGTGCCAGCAGAAGGGACAGTCAGGCGGAAAAACTGTTTTTT
NA	TRBV7-8	NA	TRBJ1-5	CASSSNVLNQPQHF	TGTGCCAGCAGCAGCAACGTTCTAAATCAGCCCCAGCATTTT
TRBD2	TRBV5-4	NA	TRBJ2-7	CASSPSRGGEQYF	TGTGCCAGCAGCCCAAGCCGGGGGGGAGAGCAGTACTTC
NA	TRBV11-2	NA	TRBJ1-5	CASSLDIPYQGLDQPQHF	TGTGCCAGCAGCTTAGATATCCCCTACCAGGGTCTTGATCAGCCCCAGCATTTT
TRBD2	TRBV5-1	NA	TRBJ2-7	CASSLRGTSGYEQYF	TGCGCCAGCAGCTTAAGAGGGACTAGCGGTTACGAGCAGTACTTC
TRBD1	TRBV5-4	NA	TRBJ2-3	CASSSPQGRFTDTQYF	TGTGCCAGCAGCTCACCACAGGGGCGATTTACAGATACGCAGTATTTT
NA	TRBV7-2	NA	TRBJ2-1	CASSAILFGSSYNEQFF	TGTGCCAGCAGCGCGATATTGTTCGGGAGCTCCTACAATGAGCAGTTCTTC
NA	TRBV18	few	TRBJ1-2	CASSTPGLSGYGYTF	TGTGCCAGCTCAACTCCAGGGTTAAGCGGCTATGGCTACACCTTC
NA	TRBV14	NA	TRBJ2-7	CASSQGQKTYEQYF	TGTGCCAGCAGCCAAGGACAGAAAACCTACGAGCAGTACTTC
NA	TRBV9	NA	TRBJ2-1	CASSVLEGYNEQFF	TGTGCCAGCAGCGTACTCGAGGGCTACAATGAGCAGTTCTTC
NA	TRBV7-9	NA	TRBJ2-5	CASSTTKAGTVFLRTQYF	TGTGCCAGCAGCACAACGAAGGCCGGGACGGTGTTCCTTCGGACCCAGTACTTC
TRBD2	TRBV7-6	NA	TRBJ2-1	CASSLGSGNEQFF	TGTGCCAGCAGCTTGGGTAGCGGGAATGAGCAGTTCTTC
NA	TRBV2	NA	TRBJ2-7	CASSFEQYF	TGTGCCAGCTCCTTCGAGCAGTACTTC
NA	TRBV11-3	NA	TRBJ2-7	CAGGRGQGGYEQYF	TGTGCCGGTGGTCGGGGGCAGGGGGGCTACGAGCAGTACTTC
NA	TRBV18	NA	TRBJ1-4	CASSEDRMHEKLFF	TGTGCCAGCTCGGAAGACAGGATGCATGAAAAACTGTTTTTT
NA	TRBV13	NA	TRBJ1-3	CASSLEGFGNTIYF	TGTGCCAGCAGCTTGGAGGGCTTCGGAAACACCATATATTTT
NA	TRBV6-5	NA	TRBJ2-5	CASSYDPVGAETQYF	TGTGCCAGCAGTTACGATCCGGTCGGAGCAGAGACCCAGTACTTC
TRBD1	TRBV5-1	NA	TRBJ2-1	CASSLIPGQGADEQFF	TGCGCCAGCAGCTTGATACCGGGACAGGGGGCCGATGAGCAGTTCTTC
TRBD2	TRBV6-5	NA	TRBJ2-7	CASSYSLAGLREQYF	TGTGCCAGCAGTTACTCGCTAGCGGGATTGCGGGAGCAGTACTTC
TRBD2	TRBV11-2	once	TRBJ2-1	CASSLLGLARHEQFF	TGTGCCAGCAGCTTATTGGGACTAGCGCGGCATGAGCAGTTCTTC
TRBD2	TRBV18	NA	TRBJ2-3	CASSQAGTSGSFTDTQYF	TGTGCCAGCTCACAGGCCGGGACTAGCGGGAGTTTCACAGATACGCAGTATTTT
NA	TRBV5-1	few	TRBJ1-4	CASRVGRTNEKLFF	TGCGCCAGCAGAGTGGGACGGACTAATGAAAAACTGTTTTTT
NA	TRBV2	few	TRBJ1-1	CASRVDGYTEAFF	TGTGCCAGCAGGGTCGACGGATACACTGAAGCTTTCTTT
NA	TRBV6-6	NA	TRBJ2-5	CASSYPTRAEQETQYF	TGTGCCAGCAGTTACCCTACCCGGGCGGAACAAGAGACCCAGTACTTC
TRBD1	TRBV7-6	NA	TRBJ1-1	CASSLEGGATEAFF	TGTGCCAGCAGCTTAGAAGGGGGCGCCACTGAAGCTTTCTTT
TRBD2	TRBV7-2	once	TRBJ2-7	CASRESAGTYEQYF	TGTGCCAGCAGGGAGTCAGCGGGAACCTACGAGCAGTACTTC
NA	TRBV7-9	NA	TRBJ2-4	CASSSRPTIQYF	TGTGCCAGCAGCTCACGGCCAACTATTCAGTACTTC
NA	TRBV29-1	few	TRBJ1-4	CSAMTTTNEKLFF	TGCAGCGCGATGACAACAACTAATGAAAAACTGTTTTTT
NA	TRBV4-2	NA	TRBJ2-2	CASSQELGQLTGELFF	TGTGCCAGCAGCCAAGAACTAGGACAACTGACCGGGGAGCTGTTTTTT
TRBD2	TRBV2	NA	TRBJ2-1	CASRPSRGLAGGEQFF	TGTGCCAGCAGACCAAGTAGGGGACTAGCGGGGGGTGAGCAGTTCTTC
TRBD2	TRBV5-4	NA	TRBJ2-7	CASSSPGGPGEQYF	TGTGCCAGCAGCTCGCCGGGAGGGCCGGGCGAGCAGTACTTC
NA	TRBV4-3	NA	TRBJ2-7	CASSQSQSIPGIYEQYF	TGCGCCAGCAGCCAATCCCAATCCATACCGGGGATCTACGAGCAGTACTTC